The clone carrying this TCR beta chain showed up many times. Its antigen is still unknown. V shed 3 bases and J shed 0 bases, with 9 bases lying between them. The CDR3 sequence is 14 residues long. Germline V lookup: CDR1 SNHLY, CDR2 FYNNEI. This sample is part of a study of T cell repertoires in cytomegalovirus infection. Whole-study results and caveats: Within the response measured ex vivo, HLA-C-restricted CMV-specific TCR beta clonotypes were dominant.

TCRdb independently ran MiXCR on the reads; one entry per CDR3 protein. This table has about 180,000 distinct CDR3 sequences, 13% to 15% appearing once. This chain connects TRBV2 to TRBJ2-7; D not certain. Sequencing was done on a sample of PBMCs. This TCR derives from a human donor in good health (CMV status not recorded). Some clones in this sample may be carry-over from other donors' samples. The CDR3 sequence: CASSDTNSSYEQYF. CDR3 DNA sequence: TGTGCCAGCAGTGATACGAATAGCTCCTACGAGCAGTACTTC.